Listed below are T cell receptor beta chains from one sample, sequenced in a study of technical replicates of blood from several donors. Generated by immunoSEQ multiplex PCR, the TCRdb table keeps only in-frame clones and is missing some. This sample has more than 45,000 clones, with around 96% found just once. The sequenced material came from PBMCs. Receptors were obtained from a human donor in good health. Some clones in this sample may be carry-over from other donors' samples. Both conserved end residues are trimmed from each CDR3.

len	v_gene	j_gene	CDR3aa
14	TRBV7-2	TRBJ2-7	ASSLFPSGGAYEQY
14	TRBV18	TRBJ1-1	ASSPPGQSRYTEAF
12	TRBV2	TRBJ2-7	ASSDWDSSYEQY
13	TRBV27	TRBJ2-5	ASSLGTGARGTQY
13	TRBV7-3	TRBJ2-7	ASSRGGTGDYEQY
13	TRBV5-3	TRBJ1-2	ARSQRQGARYGYT
13	TRBV7-9	TRBJ2-3	ASSQRTGSTDTQY
14	TRBV7-8	TRBJ2-5	ASSIRLAGVEETQY
11	TRBV5-6	TRBJ1-2	ASSAQRVYGYT
12	TRBV25-1	TRBJ2-1	ASNGGLATNEQF
11	TRBV27	TRBJ1-2	ASSFGSGYGYT
14	TRBV9	TRBJ2-1	ASSGGWGDSYNEQF
12	TRBV7-9	TRBJ2-5	ASSSGVGGETQY
14	TRBV5-6	TRBJ2-1	ASSHVRDRGYNEQF
14	TRBV6-5	TRBJ1-2	ASSYSDGQGALSYT
15	TRBV11-2	TRBJ1-4	ASSSTGFTTTNEKLF
8	TRBV20-1	TRBJ1-1	RPWATEAF
14	TRBV12-2	TRBJ2-3	ASRSRTSGSTDTQY
13	TRBV27	TRBJ2-7	ASSLLAGGPREQY
11	TRBV7-8	TRBJ1-2	ASSLAVNYDYT
13	TRBV18	TRBJ2-7	ASSSSGTGIYEQY
11	TRBV19	TRBJ2-1	ASRGELHNEQF
14	TRBV7-9	TRBJ2-3	ASRRSGPHSTDTQY
11	TRBV7-9	TRBJ2-5	ASSPAGEETQY
13	TRBV27	TRBJ2-7	AGETQASGNYEQY
9	TRBV6-5	TRBJ2-1	ASSAPGKQF
17	TRBV4-2	TRBJ2-3	ASSHRPTSGGADSLTQY
14	TRBV7-6	TRBJ1-2	ASSPYSPTGKNGYT
11	TRBV7-3	TRBJ2-7	ASSEGTTYEQY
12	TRBV2	TRBJ2-5	ASRRDLAGETQY
14	TRBV27	TRBJ2-2	ASSPRGGRSPGELF
12	TRBV13	TRBJ2-3	ASSSTGGTDTQY
10	TRBV12-5	TRBJ2-7	ASGLGQGMGY
12	TRBV6-1	TRBJ2-3	ASSTGQVTDTQY
12	TRBV28	TRBJ2-1	ASRRAGGKNEQF
12	TRBV11-2	TRBJ2-7	ASSFGTGPGGQY
12	TRBV5-1	TRBJ2-3	ASSFGQSTDTQY
13	TRBV7-9	TRBJ1-5	ASSLGTGADQPQH
12	TRBV5-1	TRBJ1-1	ASSPGTVNTEAF
11	TRBV2	TRBJ1-5	ASSGVRDQPQH